Below, 32 T cell receptor beta chains from the same sample are listed, as sequenced in a study of blood T cell repertoires in COVID-19. Profiling relied on immunoSEQ multiplex PCR, and the TCRdb table lists in-frame clones only, not all of them. The data hold about 250,000 clones, with approximately 88% observed a single time. Sequencing was performed on peripheral blood. Receptors were obtained from a man aged 35-49 years with acute or convalescent COVID-19.

The chain combines TRBV10-3 with TRBJ2-1, with 14 positions matching TRBD2. V was clipped by 1 base and J by 8 bases; unmatched bases: 13. This CDR3 spans 19 amino acids. Germline V lookup: CDR1 ENHRY, CDR2 SYGVKD. The CDR3 here is CAISELRAGTSGSTDEQFF. The CDR3 DNA reads TGTGCCATCAGTGAGTTACGGGCCGGGACTAGCGGGAGTACGGATGAGCAGTTCTTC.

Turning to this clone: Germline and junction disagree at one end, which may indicate a read error. The chain employs TRBV19 and TRBJ2-1; a possible D gene is TRBD2 (5 bases). The V gene's germline CDR1 is LNHDA and CDR2 SQIVND (reference sequence). CDR3 length equals 12 residues. In DNA, the CDR3 is TGTGCAAGTAAAAGGCTCGGGGATGAGCAGTTCTTC. Its protein is CASKRLGDEQFF. The full variable domain, with the rest looked up from reference TRBV19 and TRBJ2-1, is DGGITQSPKYLFRKEGQNVTLSCEQNLNHDAMYWYRQDPGQGLRLIYYSQIVNDFQKGDIAEGYSVSREKKESFPLTVTSAQKNPTAFYLCASKRLGDEQFFGPGTRLTVL.

This clone was counted a few times. The sample holds other DNA sequences that translate to the same CDR3. V gene TRBV9 combines with J gene TRBJ1-1; maybe TRBD1 (5 bases). The length of the CDR3 is 14 residues. Germline CDR1 SGDLS, CDR2 YYNGEE. The V end lost 4 bases, the J end lost 1 base, and 11 bases lay between the germline ends. CDR3: CASSPRGGNTEAFF. CDR3 sequence (DNA): TGTGCCAGCAGCCCCCGCGGGGGGAACACTGAAGCTTTCTTT.

The DNA of the CDR3 is TGTGCCAGCGGTCGGACACCCTACGAGCAGTACTTC. This codes for CASGRTPYEQYF. The chain recombines TRBV6-5 with TRBJ2-7; a possible D gene is TRBD1 (5 bases). Germline V CDR1 and CDR2: MNHEY, SVGAGI. The CDR3 totals 12 residues. V dropped 8 bases and J dropped 2 bases, with 10 bases sitting between them.

This chain uses TRBV19 with TRBJ2-7; D possibly corresponds to TRBD2 (5 bases). Trimming took off 0 bases at V and 3 bases at J, with 12 bases between the two ends. Germline V CDR1 and CDR2: LNHDA, SQIVND (reference sequence). The CDR3 loop spans 15 amino acids. The CDR3 nucleotides read TGTGCCAGTAGTATAGAAGCGGCGACAAGCTACGAGCAGTACTTC. Translated: CASSIEAATSYEQYF.

The chain links TRBV14 to TRBJ1-6; D is uncertain. This CDR3 has 14 residues. Germline V CDR1 and CDR2: SGHDN, FVKESK. V lost 4 bases and J lost 9, with 13 bases in between. This chain's CDR3 is CASSLMSLASPLHF. Written as DNA, the CDR3 is TGTGCCAGCAGCCTTATGTCGTTAGCTTCACCCCTCCACTTT.

V and J are TRBV27 and TRBJ2-7; TRBD2 aligns across 11 bases. Unmatched junction bases numbered 3, after V lost 3 bases and J lost 5 bases. CDR3 length equals 14 residues. Germline V gene lookup returns CDR1 MNHEY and CDR2 SMNVEV (reference sequence). DNA for the CDR3: TGTGCCAGCAGTTTCCTGACTAGCGGGAACGAGCAGTACTTC. Translating it yields CASSFLTSGNEQYF.

This rearrangement joins TRBV6-6 to TRBJ2-1; 11 nucleotides match TRBD2. This CDR3 is 15 amino acids long. Trimming at V came to 5 bases and at J to 10 bases, leaving 10 bases not matched to a gene. The germline gives CDR1 MNHNY, CDR2 SVGAGI (reference sequence). CDR3 nucleotides: TGTGCCAGCAGTCCGGGGACTAGCGGCCGGCGGGAGCAGTTCTTC. This translates into CASSPGTSGRREQFF.

As for this clone: The germline gene is not matched at one end of the junction; a read error may be the cause. V usage is TRBV6-1 and J usage is TRBJ2-6; D may be TRBD2 (5 bases). This CDR3 comprises 16 residues. In germline, CDR1 is MNHNS, CDR2 SASEGT. The CDR3 sequence: CASREGLFSGANVLTF. The CDR3 DNA reads TGTGCCAGCAGGGAAGGACTTTTCTCTGGGGCCAACGTCCTGACTTTC.

The CDR3 loop reads CASSLIQGNTEAFF. For the CDR3, the DNA is TGTGCCAGCAGCCTCATACAGGGGAACACTGAAGCTTTCTTT. The chain carries TRBV6-5 and TRBJ1-1; D perhaps matches TRBD1 (6 bases). The CDR3 has 14 amino acids. Germline V gene data show CDR1 as MNHEY and CDR2 as SVGAGI. Trimming stripped 6 bases from V and 1 base from J, with 12 bases between.

V gene TRBV2 combines with J gene TRBJ1-1; 10 positions match TRBD1. Trimming at V came to 11 bases and at J to 1 base, leaving 7 bases not matched to a gene. The length of the CDR3 is 14 residues. Germline CDR1 SNHLY, CDR2 FYNNEI. This chain's CDR3 is CAGGTGVRNTEAFF. The CDR3, as DNA: TGTGCCGGTGGGACAGGGGTTCGGAACACTGAAGCTTTCTTT.

The chain joins TRBV5-1 to TRBJ1-2; no clear D. V was pared by 4 bases and J by 0 bases, with 16 bases between. Germline V gene lookup returns CDR1 SGHRS and CDR2 YFSETQ. The CDR3 runs to 16 residues. CDR3 in DNA: TGCGCCAGCAGCCCCCCCGGACCGGACTCTAACTATGGCTACACCTTC. This encodes CASSPPGPDSNYGYTF. Full variable domain (missing parts from reference TRBV5-1 and TRBJ1-2): KAGVTQTPRYLIKTRGQQVTLSCSPISGHRSVSWYQQTPGQGLQFLFEYFSETQRNKGNFPGRFSGRQFSNSRSEMNVSTLELGDSALYLCASSPPGPDSNYGYTFGSGTRLTVV.

This clone came up a few times. The chain joins TRBV11-2 to TRBJ2-7, with TRBD2 as a possible D gene (6 bases). The germline gives CDR1 SGHAT, CDR2 FQNNGV. Between the trimmed V and J ends, which lost 7 bases and 5 bases, there was a span of 18 bases. The CDR3 has 14 amino acids. The CDR3 loop reads CASTPGGTFNEQYF. The CDR3 DNA sequence: TGTGCCAGCACACCGGGCGGGACTTTCAACGAGCAGTACTTC. The entire variable domain, with the rest obtained from reference TRBV11-2 and TRBJ2-7, is as follows: EAGVAQSPRYKIIEKRQSVAFWCNPISGHATLYWYQQILGQGPKLLIQFQNNGVVDDSQLPKDRFSAERLKGVDSTLKIQPAKLEDSAVYLCASTPGGTFNEQYFGPGTRLTVT.

The chain links TRBV5-1 to TRBJ1-2; 9 bases agree with TRBD1. The CDR3 consists of 14 residues. CDR1 is SGHRS and CDR2 is YFSETQ in the germline V gene. J lost 5 bases, V lost 4 bases, and 6 bases had no gene match. The CDR3 reads CASSTQGQGYGYTF. As DNA, the CDR3 is TGCGCCAGCAGCACCCAAGGACAGGGGTATGGCTACACCTTC.

This clone was seen just once. The chain couples TRBV12-3 or TRBV12-4 to TRBJ2-3; D is possibly TRBD1 (5 bases). Trimming shortened V by 7 bases and J by 3 bases, and 8 bases separated the two germline ends. The CDR3 is made up of 12 amino acids. CDR3 coding DNA: TGTGCCAGCATAGGGGCGACAGATACGCAGTATTTT. The encoded protein is CASIGATDTQYF.

This clone was counted between two and nine times. The rearrangement uses TRBV13 and TRBJ1-1, with 9 bases that match TRBD1. J gave up 5 bases and V 4 bases, and 11 bases lay outside the gene matches. The CDR3 has 16 amino acids. Germline V lookup: CDR1 PRHDT, CDR2 FYEKMQ (reference sequence). In DNA form, the CDR3 reads TGTGCCAGCAGCTCGGGGACAGGGCTTTATGGAACTGAAGCTTTCTTT. Protein sequence: CASSSGTGLYGTEAFF.

In its sample, this clone was seen many times. This chain joins TRBV3-1 (or the pseudogene TRBV3-2) and TRBJ1-2; a weak D match, TRBD1 (6 bases). Germline lookup yields CDR1 LGHDT and CDR2 YNNKEL (reference sequence). The CDR3 is made up of 12 amino acids. V lost 0 bases, J lost 7 bases, and 6 bases lay in between. CDR3 in DNA: TGTGCCAGCAGCCAAGACAGGGGTGGCTACACCTTC. It is translated as CASSQDRGGYTF.

The chain links TRBV19 to TRBJ1-2, with a tentative D call TRBD1 (5 bases). Between the trimmed V and J ends, which lost 5 bases and 0 bases, there was a span of 13 bases. Germline V gene sequence: CDR1 LNHDA, CDR2 SQIVND (reference sequence). This CDR3 spans 15 amino acids. The CDR3 nucleotides read TGTGCCAGTAGTTACAGCGGGACTTCTAACTATGGCTACACCTTC. Its protein product is CASSYSGTSNYGYTF.

This clone was observed a few times. V usage is TRBV6-1 and J usage is TRBJ1-4; TRBD1 agrees at 11 bases. The junction had 1 base not matched to a gene; V was cut back by 0 bases and J by 7 bases. The CDR3 loop spans 15 amino acids. CDR1 MNHNS and CDR2 SASEGT come from the germline V gene. The chain's CDR3 is CASSEAGTGGEKLFF. The DNA for the CDR3 is TGTGCCAGCAGTGAAGCGGGGACAGGGGGTGAAAAACTGTTTTTT.

This clone was observed a few times. The V call is TRBV2, the J call TRBJ1-2; D is ambiguous. Germline values: CDR1 SNHLY, CDR2 FYNNEI. CDR3 length equals 14 residues. V was pared by 6 bases and J by 0 bases, with 11 bases between. CDR3: CASRPPVSNYGYTF. CDR3 bases: TGTGCCAGCAGACCACCGGTCTCTAACTATGGCTACACCTTC.

The chain links TRBV4-1 to TRBJ1-1, with a possible D match to TRBD1 (5 bases). Germline values: CDR1 MGHRA, CDR2 YSYEKL. V lost 4 bases, J lost 1 base, and 22 bases lay in between. The CDR3 has 18 residues. CDR3 residues: CASSPSQLIIQGNTEAFF. In DNA form, the CDR3 reads TGCGCCAGCAGCCCAAGCCAGTTAATCATTCAGGGGAACACTGAAGCTTTCTTT.

The V call is TRBV3-1 (or the pseudogene TRBV3-2), the J call TRBJ1-4, with 7 bases identical to TRBD1. The trim removed 1 base at V and 5 bases at J, leaving 4 bases unmatched. The length of the CDR3 is 15 residues. Germline CDR1 is LGHDT and CDR2 is YNNKEL (reference sequence). CDR3 sequence reads: CASSQAGTVNEKLFF. In DNA, the CDR3 is TGTGCCAGCAGCCAAGCCGGGACAGTGAATGAAAAACTGTTTTTT.

The chain links TRBV7-9 to TRBJ2-5; D perhaps matches TRBD1 (6 bases). The CDR3 covers 14 residues. Germline CDR1 is SEHNR and CDR2 is FQNEAQ (reference sequence). Trimming removed 5 bases from V and 4 bases from J, with 14 bases in between. CDR3 sequence: CASSLAVGGETQYF. The CDR3 nucleotides are TGTGCCAGCAGCCTGGCGGTAGGGGGAGAGACCCAGTACTTC.

The gene calls are TRBV6-5 and TRBJ1-6; TRBD1 matches at 7 bases. J lost 7 bases, V lost 5 bases, and 8 bases had no gene match. The CDR3 consists of 15 residues. Germline lookup yields CDR1 MNHEY and CDR2 SVGAGI. The CDR3 DNA reads TGTGCCAGCAGTCCACCGGGACAGTGGAATTCACCCCTCCACTTT. Translated, it gives CASSPPGQWNSPLHF.

The sample holds many counts of this clone. The CDR3 DNA follows: TGTGCCAGCAGTTTAACAGGGACCTACGAGCAGTACTTC. It yields the protein CASSLTGTYEQYF. The chain uses TRBV6-5 and TRBJ2-7; perhaps TRBD1 as D (6 bases). Trimming cost V 4 bases and J 2 bases, with 9 bases left between them. The CDR3 covers 13 residues. Germline CDR1 is MNHEY and CDR2 is SVGAGI.

This chain connects TRBV3-1 (or the pseudogene TRBV3-2) to TRBJ1-3, with D possibly matching TRBD1 (6 bases). The CDR3 has 18 residues. V gave up 4 bases and J gave up 0 bases, with 19 bases separating them. In germline, CDR1 is LGHDT, CDR2 YNNKEL (reference sequence). The CDR3 here is CASSRELRQAGSGNTIYF. In DNA, the CDR3 is TGTGCCAGCAGCCGTGAGCTCAGACAGGCTGGCTCTGGAAACACCATATATTTT.

V is TRBV9 and J is TRBJ2-7; 8 positions agree with TRBD2. The CDR3 sequence is 15 residues long. V gave up 0 bases and J gave up 7 bases; unmatched junction bases: 9. Germline CDR1 is SGDLS and CDR2 is YYNGEE. CDR3 sequence: CASSVGGDTSGEQYF. CDR3 nucleotide sequence: TGTGCCAGCAGCGTAGGGGGGGACACTAGCGGTGAGCAGTACTTC.

This chain joins TRBV29-1 and TRBJ2-3; 10 bases fit TRBD1. CDR1 and CDR2 (germline): SQVTM, ANQGSEA. After removal of 4 bases from V and 2 bases from J, the junction contained 0 bases not matched to a gene. The CDR3 is made up of 13 amino acids. In DNA, the CDR3 is TGCAGCGTTGGACAGGGGGCCACAGATACGCAGTATTTT. This encodes CSVGQGATDTQYF.

This clone was detected only a few times. This sequence joins TRBV6-2 or TRBV6-3 and TRBJ1-1, with 7 bases identical to TRBD1. CDR3 length: 14 amino acids. Losses at the gene ends were 6 bases for V and 6 bases for J; bases not matched to a gene: 10. Per the germline V gene, CDR1 is MNHEY and CDR2 is SVGEGT. DNA for the CDR3: TGTGCCAGCAGCACTGGACAGGCCGTCCCTGAAGCTTTCTTT. It yields the protein CASSTGQAVPEAFF.

V and J are TRBV6-6 and TRBJ2-3; D is perhaps TRBD2 (6 bases). Germline values: CDR1 MNHNY, CDR2 SVGAGI (reference sequence). CDR3 length: 15 amino acids. The V end was cut by 7 bases, the J end by 3 bases, with 17 bases between. The CDR3 coding sequence is TGTGCCAGCAACCTCGGGACGGAGGGTACAGATACGCAGTATTTT. Translated, it gives CASNLGTEGTDTQYF.

The chain joins TRBV2 to TRBJ2-3; D unclear. The V gene lost 5 bases and the J gene lost 0 bases, with 12 bases spanning the gap. CDR1 is SNHLY, CDR2 FYNNEI, per germline. This CDR3 spans 15 amino acids. CDR3 loop: CASSYQRPSTDTQYF. CDR3 bases: TGTGCCAGCAGTTACCAGCGCCCGAGCACAGATACGCAGTATTTT.

A word on this clone: Within the sample, other DNA sequences also encode this same CDR3. The chain employs TRBV27 and TRBJ2-7; 10 bases are a match to TRBD2. V shed 2 bases and J 3 bases; nucleotides not matched to a gene: 4. The CDR3 extends over 15 amino acids. Germline CDR1 reads MNHEY; CDR2 reads SMNVEV (reference sequence). CDR3 sequence: CASSLLASGSYEQYF. CDR3 sequence (DNA): TGTGCCAGCAGTTTACTGGCTAGCGGGAGCTACGAGCAGTACTTC.